The 32 T cell receptor beta chains in this list originate from one sample, sequenced in a study of cytomegalovirus exposure and HLA in healthy donors. The primer mix had 60 Vbeta and 13 Jbeta primers. The repertoire was sequenced with immunoSEQ multiplex PCR; TCRdb's copy has only in-frame clones and lacks some. The sample lists roughly 250,000 clones; almost 85% were seen once. The sample comprised PBMCs. The receptors were sampled from a woman aged 35 to 49 in good health and CMV-seropositive.

Of note for this clone: Other nucleotide sequences in the sample specify the same CDR3. V gene TRBV7-2 combines with J gene TRBJ1-1; D gene uncertain. The V gene lost 1 base and the J gene lost 1 base, with 4 bases spanning the gap. This CDR3 contains 13 residues. Germline lookup yields CDR1 SGHTA and CDR2 FQGNSA. In DNA form, the CDR3 reads TGTGCCAGCAGCTTAGACAGGAACACTGAAGCTTTCTTT. Encoded protein: CASSLDRNTEAFF.

The chain carries TRBV27 and TRBJ2-7, with 8 positions matching TRBD1. The V gene end was trimmed by 4 bases and the J gene end by 9 bases; junction bases not matched to a gene: 2. CDR3 size: 11 residues. Germline V lookup: CDR1 MNHEY, CDR2 SMNVEV (reference sequence). CDR3 region: CASSWTGRQYF. CDR3 DNA sequence: TGTGCCAGCAGTTGGACAGGGAGGCAGTACTTC.

With respect to this clone: One end of the junction does not line up with germline, which may come from a read error. V usage is TRBV28 and J usage is TRBJ2-4; D is perhaps TRBD2 (5 bases). This CDR3 comprises 14 residues. CDR1 is MDHEN, CDR2 SYDVKM, per germline. In nucleotides, the CDR3 is TGTGCCAGCAGGAGCGGCGTAGCCAAAAACAGTCAGTACTTC. Amino acid sequence: CASRSGVAKNSQYF.

This chain's CDR3 is CATSRDWDRDNEQFF. In DNA, the CDR3 is TGTGCCACCAGCAGAGATTGGGACAGGGACAATGAGCAGTTCTTC. The rearrangement joins TRBV15 to TRBJ2-1; 9 bases are a match to TRBD1. This CDR3 region has 15 residues. V was pared by 0 bases and J by 5 bases, with 2 bases of the junction left unmatched. Per the germline V gene, CDR1 is LNHNV and CDR2 is YYDKDF (reference sequence). The complete variable domain, with remaining parts taken from reference TRBV15 and TRBJ2-1, reads DAMVIQNPRYQVTQFGKPVTLSCSQTLNHNVMYWYQQKSSQAPKLLFHYYDKDFNNEADTPDNFQSRRPNTSFCFLDIRSPGLGDTAMYLCATSRDWDRDNEQFFGPGTRLTVL.

This chain joins TRBV7-9 and TRBJ1-1, with TRBD1 matching over 10 bases. Looked up from germline, CDR1 is SEHNR and CDR2 is FQNEAQ (reference sequence). This CDR3 has 15 residues. V was clipped by 5 bases and J by 3 bases; unmatched bases: 6. The CDR3: CASSPRTGGDTEAFF. The CDR3, as DNA: TGTGCCAGCAGCCCGAGGACAGGGGGTGACACTGAAGCTTTCTTT.

The CDR3: CASSLQGPGNQPQHF. CDR3 coding DNA: TGTGCCAGCAGCCTTCAGGGGCCAGGCAATCAGCCCCAGCATTTT. V is TRBV28 and J is TRBJ1-5; D possibly corresponds to TRBD1 (6 bases). Germline V gene data show CDR1 as MDHEN and CDR2 as SYDVKM. This CDR3 spans 15 amino acids. Trimming shortened V by 6 bases and J by 2 bases, and 14 bases separated the two germline ends.

The chain links TRBV30 to TRBJ1-1, with unresolved D. Trimming removed 0 bases from V and 5 bases from J, with 10 bases in between. Germline-derived CDR1 and CDR2 are GTSNPN and SVGIG (reference sequence). This CDR3 has 13 amino acids. In DNA, the CDR3 is TGTGCCTGGAGTGTAGGCCGGAGGACTGAAGCTTTCTTT. Its protein is CAWSVGRRTEAFF.

The chain links TRBV7-9 to TRBJ2-5, with a weak D call TRBD2 (6 bases). Trimming took 0 bases from V and 2 from J, leaving 16 bases between them. Germline V lookup: CDR1 SEHNR, CDR2 FQNEAQ (reference sequence). This CDR3 spans 17 amino acids. This CDR3 reads CASSLAAGGFGQETQYF. CDR3 bases: TGTGCCAGCAGCTTAGCCGCTGGGGGGTTCGGTCAAGAGACCCAGTACTTC. The variable domain in full, with the rest retrieved from reference TRBV7-9 and TRBJ2-5, is DTGVSQNPRHKITKRGQNVTFRCDPISEHNRLYWYRQTLGQGPEFLTYFQNEAQLEKSRLLSDRFSAERPKGSFSTLEIQRTEQGDSAMYLCASSLAAGGFGQETQYFGPGTRLLVL.

This clone was found a few times. The chain is built from TRBV27 and TRBJ1-5; 7 bases map to TRBD1. CDR1 is MNHEY and CDR2 is SMNVEV in the germline V gene (reference sequence). This CDR3 is 13 amino acids long. V was clipped by 4 bases and J by 7 bases; unmatched bases: 4. The DNA of the CDR3 is TGTGCCAGCAGTTCACAGGGGTTCCAGCCCCAGCATTTT. Translating gives CASSSQGFQPQHF.

This clone was found a few times. The chain couples TRBV28 to TRBJ2-1; 9 bases fit TRBD2. The CDR3 runs 14 residues. CDR1 and CDR2 (germline): MDHEN, SYDVKM. The ends lost 7 bases at V and 8 bases at J; junction bases unmatched: 9. The CDR3 here is CASKAGGPVHEQFF. The CDR3 nucleotides are TGTGCCAGCAAGGCGGGAGGGCCTGTCCATGAGCAGTTCTTC.

The chain carries TRBV27 and TRBJ1-1, with TRBD1 matching over 12 bases. The CDR3 contains 15 residues. CDR1 and CDR2 (germline): MNHEY, SMNVEV (reference sequence). The junction had 8 bases not matched to a gene; V was cut back by 6 bases and J by 6 bases. DNA for the CDR3: TGTGCCAGCAGGTCGGGACAGGGGGCGGGCGCTGAAGCTTTCTTT. It translates to CASRSGQGAGAEAFF.

For this clone: The identical CDR3 is also encoded by other nucleotide sequences in the sample. The genes are TRBV18 and TRBJ1-5; 12 bases fit TRBD1. Trimming took 4 bases from V and 5 from J; bases not matched to a gene: 3. This CDR3 is built from 15 residues. CDR1 KGHSH and CDR2 LQKENI come from the germline V gene. DNA for the CDR3: TGTGCCAGCTCACTGGGACAGGGGGCATATCAGCCCCAGCATTTT. Amino acid sequence: CASSLGQGAYQPQHF.

This chain joins TRBV5-6 and TRBJ1-3; TRBD1 agrees at 7 bases. CDR3 length: 14 amino acids. Per the germline V gene, CDR1 is SGHDT and CDR2 is YYEEEE. V trimming: 1 base; J trimming: 10 bases; junction bases outside the gene matches: 8. The CDR3 protein is CASSLRGQTFTIYF. CDR3 nucleotide sequence: TGTGCCAGCAGCTTGAGGGGACAGACCTTTACCATATATTTT.

On this clone: The same CDR3 is also encoded by other DNA sequences in this sample. The V gene is TRBV7-2, the J gene TRBJ2-1; TRBD2 aligns across 12 bases. CDR3 length equals 15 residues. V lost 5 bases, J lost 4 bases, and 3 bases stayed unmatched. Germline V gene data show CDR1 as SGHTA and CDR2 as FQGNSA. DNA for the CDR3: TGTGCCAGCAGCCTCGGACTAGCGGGGTACAATGAGCAGTTCTTC. Translated: CASSLGLAGYNEQFF.

The chain carries TRBV11-1 and TRBJ2-5; tentative D call: TRBD2 (7 bases). CDR3 size: 12 residues. Deletions cut 10 bases from V and 7 bases from J, with 16 bases between. Germline V gives CDR1 SGHAT, CDR2 FQDESV (reference sequence). The CDR3 DNA reads TGTGCCACCGCGGGGGCCCCGGGGACCCAGTACTTC. It translates to CATAGAPGTQYF. The full variable domain, in which reference TRBV11-1 and TRBJ2-5 provide the parts outside the CDR3, is EAEVAQSPRYKITEKSQAVAFWCDPISGHATLYWYRQILGQGPELLVQFQDESVVDDSQLPKDRFSAERLKGVDSTLKIQPAELGDSAMYLCATAGAPGTQYFGPGTRLLVL.

The rearrangement uses TRBV29-1 and TRBJ2-3; 7 nucleotides align to TRBD1. Germline CDR1 reads SQVTM; CDR2 reads ANQGSEA. V dropped 1 base and J dropped 6; count of bases not matched to a gene: 10. The CDR3 has 15 residues. CDR3 protein: CSVEGTGRWVDTQYF. The CDR3 DNA sequence: TGCAGCGTTGAAGGGACAGGACGTTGGGTCGATACGCAGTATTTT.

This clone was seen only a few times. This chain joins TRBV28 and TRBJ2-5, with D perhaps TRBD2 (6 bases). CDR1 and CDR2 from the germline V gene are MDHEN and SYDVKM. This CDR3 has 14 amino acids. V was trimmed by 6 bases and J by 2 bases, leaving 13 bases between them. The CDR3 spells CASSLGTSQETQYF. CDR3 DNA: TGTGCCAGCAGCCTAGGGACTTCTCAAGAGACCCAGTACTTC.

The CDR3 sequence: CASSQDSYTDTQYF. The CDR3 DNA sequence: TGTGCCAGCAGCCAGGACTCTTACACAGATACGCAGTATTTT. The chain recombines TRBV7-9 with TRBJ2-3; possibly TRBD2 for D (5 bases). Germline CDR1 and CDR2: SEHNR and FQNEAQ (reference sequence). This CDR3 is 14 amino acids long. Trimming removed 5 bases at V and 2 bases at J, with 11 bases between.

This clone was counted once. The J gene is TRBJ2-7, the V gene TRBV29-1, with 9 positions matching TRBD2. The germline V gene has CDR1 SQVTM and CDR2 ANQGSEA. The CDR3 is made up of 14 amino acids. After removal of 4 bases from V and 3 bases from J, the junction contained 7 bases not matched to a gene. CDR3 nucleotides: TGCAGCGTTGTTGTGCTAGCGGGAAACTACGAGCAGTACTTC. Its protein product is CSVVVLAGNYEQYF.

This chain links TRBV5-1 with TRBJ1-5; the match to TRBD1 covers 8 bases. This CDR3 has 14 amino acids. V dropped 4 bases and J dropped 6; count of bases not matched to a gene: 6. The germline CDR1 and CDR2 sequences are SGHRS and YFSETQ. CDR3 protein: CASSNEQGGQPQHF. The CDR3 DNA follows: TGCGCCAGCAGCAATGAACAGGGGGGTCAGCCCCAGCATTTT.

The J gene is TRBJ1-5, the V gene TRBV27; TRBD1 matches 7 bases. Losses at the gene ends were 5 bases for V and 2 bases for J; bases not matched to a gene: 18. Germline assignment: CDR1 MNHEY and CDR2 SMNVEV (reference sequence). This CDR3 spans 19 amino acids. The CDR3 sequence: CASSPERGGRVRGNQPQHF. The CDR3 DNA is TGTGCCAGCAGTCCCGAGCGAGGGGGCAGGGTTCGGGGCAATCAGCCCCAGCATTTT.

The chain has TRBV5-1 and TRBJ2-7, with 8 bases matching TRBD2. The CDR3 length is 15 residues. V lost 1 base, J lost 1 base, and 4 bases stayed unmatched. CDR1 and CDR2 (germline): SGHRS, YFSETQ. The CDR3 region is CASSLSGGSSYEQYF. The CDR3 coding sequence is TGCGCCAGCAGCTTGTCGGGGGGGAGTTCCTACGAGCAGTACTTC.

On this clone itself: This same CDR3 is encoded by further DNA sequences in the sample. This chain uses TRBV18 with TRBJ1-1; 9 nucleotides line up with TRBD1. V gave up 2 bases and J gave up 3 bases; unmatched junction bases: 1. Germline V gene sequence: CDR1 KGHSH, CDR2 LQKENI. There are 14 residues in the CDR3. The CDR3 loop reads CASSPGQGYTEAFF. DNA of the CDR3: TGTGCCAGCTCACCAGGACAGGGGTACACTGAAGCTTTCTTT.

The V and J genes are TRBV4-3 and TRBJ1-2, with D possibly TRBD1 on 5 matching bases. Trimming shortened V by 4 bases and J by 2 bases, and 8 bases separated the two germline ends. Germline V CDR1 and CDR2: LGHNA, YSLEER. The CDR3 has 13 amino acids. CDR3 loop: CASSPTENYGYTF. CDR3 DNA: TGCGCCAGCAGCCCGACAGAAAACTATGGCTACACCTTC.

On this clone itself: The same CDR3 also results from other DNA sequences found in this sample. The chain recombines TRBV7-2 with TRBJ2-7, with 8 bases aligning to TRBD1. The V segment lost 1 base and the J segment 4 bases; nucleotides outside the gene matches: 3. The germline gives CDR1 SGHTA, CDR2 FQGNSA. This CDR3 contains 14 residues. This chain's CDR3 is CASSLGQGAYEQYF. The CDR3 DNA reads TGTGCCAGCAGCTTAGGCCAGGGGGCATACGAGCAGTACTTC.

The chain uses TRBV4-3 and TRBJ2-1; D is possibly TRBD2 (6 bases). The ends were cut back, 4 bases at V and 1 base at J, with 17 bases in the middle. The CDR3 length is 17 residues. Germline loops: CDR1 LGHNA, CDR2 YSLEER. The chain's CDR3 is CASSPEPPGASYNEQFF. The CDR3 DNA is TGCGCCAGCAGCCCTGAACCACCGGGAGCTTCCTACAATGAGCAGTTCTTC.

The chain carries TRBV19 and TRBJ1-6; no firm D call. Germline V lookup: CDR1 LNHDA, CDR2 SQIVND (reference sequence). There are 14 residues in the CDR3. With 3 bases removed from V and 8 bases from J, the gap between germline ends came to 11 bases. The CDR3 sequence: CASSMRADDSPLHF. CDR3 sequence (DNA): TGTGCCAGTAGTATGCGGGCCGATGATTCACCCCTCCACTTT.

The rearrangement links TRBV19 to TRBJ2-7; TRBD1 aligns across 8 bases. The V and J ends lost 3 bases and 6 bases, in that order; junction bases with no gene match: 4. CDR1 and CDR2 from the germline V gene are LNHDA and SQIVND (reference sequence). This CDR3 is built from 13 residues. The CDR3 DNA sequence: TGTGCCAGTAGTATCCACACAGGGGGCGAGCAGTACTTC. Translated: CASSIHTGGEQYF.

This chain connects TRBV30 to TRBJ1-2, with TRBD1 matching 8 bases. The CDR3 is made up of 14 amino acids. V lost 5 bases to trimming and J lost 4 bases; unmatched junction nucleotides: 9. From germline, CDR1 is GTSNPN and CDR2 SVGIG (reference sequence). The CDR3 region is CAWDGQGGTYGYTF. CDR3 nucleotide sequence: TGTGCCTGGGATGGACAGGGTGGTACCTATGGCTACACCTTC.

J is TRBJ2-1 and V is TRBV28; a weak D match, TRBD1 (5 bases). Germline V gene lookup returns CDR1 MDHEN and CDR2 SYDVKM. The CDR3 sequence is 13 residues long. The V gene lost 3 bases and the J gene lost 6 bases, with 9 bases spanning the gap. For the CDR3, the DNA is TGTGCCAGCAGTTTTTCCAGGGTCAATGAGCAGTTCTTC. Residues: CASSFSRVNEQFF. Full variable domain (remainder filled in from reference TRBV28 and TRBJ2-1): DVKVTQSSRYLVKRTGEKVFLECVQDMDHENMFWYRQDPGLGLRLIYFSYDVKMKEKGDIPEGYSVSREKKERFSLILESASTNQTSMYLCASSFSRVNEQFFGPGTRLTVL.

The rearrangement uses TRBV7-9 and TRBJ2-1; the match to TRBD2 covers 12 bases. With V trimmed by 5 bases and J by 10 bases, 12 bases remained unmatched. The CDR3 spans 16 residues. Germline V gene sequence: CDR1 SEHNR, CDR2 FQNEAQ (reference sequence). The CDR3 region is CASSANARLAGDEQFF. CDR3 coding DNA: TGTGCCAGCAGCGCCAATGCGAGACTAGCGGGAGACGAGCAGTTCTTC.

The chain has TRBV7-2 and TRBJ2-7; 7 nucleotides match TRBD1. J gave up 0 bases and V 5 bases, and 7 bases lay outside the gene matches. The CDR3 length is 15 residues. From germline, CDR1 is SGHTA and CDR2 FQGNSA. For the CDR3, the DNA is TGTGCCAGCAGCCAAATGGGACAGACCTCCTACGAGCAGTACTTC. Amino acid sequence: CASSQMGQTSYEQYF.